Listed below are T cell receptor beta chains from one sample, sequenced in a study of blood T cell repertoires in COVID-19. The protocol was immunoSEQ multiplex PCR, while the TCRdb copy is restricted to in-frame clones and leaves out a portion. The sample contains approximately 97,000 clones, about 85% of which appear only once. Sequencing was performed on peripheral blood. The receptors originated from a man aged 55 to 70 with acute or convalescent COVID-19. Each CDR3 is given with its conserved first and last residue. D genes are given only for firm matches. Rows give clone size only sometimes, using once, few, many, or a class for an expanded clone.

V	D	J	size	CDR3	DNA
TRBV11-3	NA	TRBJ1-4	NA	CASSSAGGYEKLFF	TGTGCCAGCAGCTCGGCGGGGGGGTATGAAAAACTGTTTTTT
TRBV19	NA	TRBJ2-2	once	CASSPTTGGNTGELFF	TGTGCCAGTAGTCCTACCACCGGGGGGAACACCGGGGAGCTGTTTTTT
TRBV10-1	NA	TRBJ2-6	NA	CASSRSGANVLTF	TGCGCCAGCAGTCGGTCCGGGGCCAACGTCCTGACTTTC
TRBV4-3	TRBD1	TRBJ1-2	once	CASSPQPGQIIKGSYGYTF	TGCGCCAGCAGCCCTCAACCGGGACAGATAATAAAAGGGTCCTATGGCTACACCTTC
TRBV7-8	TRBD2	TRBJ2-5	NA	CASSPGGGQETQYF	TGTGCCAGCAGCCCGGGCGGGGGCCAAGAGACCCAGTACTTC
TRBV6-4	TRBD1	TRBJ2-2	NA	CASSVQGERSGELFF	TGTGCCAGCAGTGTGCAGGGGGAACGGTCCGGGGAGCTGTTTTTT
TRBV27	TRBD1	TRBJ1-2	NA	CATKQGGHLNYGYTF	TGTGCCACCAAACAGGGGGGACACCTTAACTATGGCTACACCTTC
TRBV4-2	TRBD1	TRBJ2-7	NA	CASSQELKTGFSYEQYF	TGTGCCAGCAGCCAAGAGCTCAAGACAGGGTTCTCCTACGAGCAGTACTTC
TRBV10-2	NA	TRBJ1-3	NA	CASGSTTGFSGNTIYF	TGCGCCAGCGGCTCCACGACAGGCTTCTCTGGAAACACCATATATTTT
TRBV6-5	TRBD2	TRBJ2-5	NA	CASSPPGLPGGVQYF	TGTGCCAGCAGTCCGCCGGGACTCCCGGGGGGGGTCCAGTACTTC
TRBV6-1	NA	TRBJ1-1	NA	CASSESGSGKAFF	TGTGCCAGCAGTGAATCAGGGTCTGGGAAAGCTTTCTTT
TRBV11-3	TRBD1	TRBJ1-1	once	CASSDGTGPNTEAFF	TGTGCCAGCAGCGACGGGACAGGACCGAACACTGAAGCTTTCTTT
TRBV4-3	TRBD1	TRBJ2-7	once	CASSQDDRGSYEQYF	TGCGCCAGCAGCCAGGACGACAGGGGTTCCTACGAGCAGTACTTC
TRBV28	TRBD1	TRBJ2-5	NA	CASKNSQGAGETQYF	TGTGCCAGCAAAAACTCTCAGGGGGCAGGGGAGACCCAGTACTTC
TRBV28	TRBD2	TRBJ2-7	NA	CASSPLAGARYEQYF	TGTGCCAGCAGTCCCCTAGCGGGAGCGCGCTACGAGCAGTACTTC
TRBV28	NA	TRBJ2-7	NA	CASSLQGGGGYEQYF	TGTGCCAGCAGTCTACAAGGAGGGGGCGGTTACGAGCAGTACTTC
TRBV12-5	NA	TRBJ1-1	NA	CASGLATSTEAFF	TGTGCTAGTGGTTTGGCCACAAGCACTGAAGCTTTCTTT
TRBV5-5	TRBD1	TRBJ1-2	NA	CASSVDRGPPNYGYTF	TGTGCCAGCAGCGTGGACAGGGGGCCGCCGAACTATGGCTACACCTTC
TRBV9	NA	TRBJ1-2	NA	CASSVYRGSYTF	TGTGCCAGCAGCGTTTACAGAGGGAGCTACACCTTC
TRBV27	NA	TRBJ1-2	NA	CASSPAGSYGYTF	TGTGCCAGCAGCCCCGCTGGCAGCTATGGCTACACCTTC
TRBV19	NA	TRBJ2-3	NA	CATTPRRLPDTQYF	TGTGCCACGACCCCCCGGAGACTCCCCGATACGCAGTATTTT
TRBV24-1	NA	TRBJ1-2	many	CATSDRVTNYGYTF	TGTGCCACCAGTGACAGGGTTACTAACTATGGCTACACCTTC
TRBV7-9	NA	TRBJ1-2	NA	CASSLYTTAKSYGYTF	TGTGCCAGCAGCTTATATACGACAGCCAAATCCTATGGCTACACCTTC
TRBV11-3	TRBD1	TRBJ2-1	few	CASSSGQVLNEQFF	TGTGCCAGCAGCTCGGGACAGGTGCTCAATGAGCAGTTCTTC
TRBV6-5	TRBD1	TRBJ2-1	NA	CASSQGAGRVYEQFF	TGTGCCAGCAGCCAGGGGGCAGGCAGGGTGTATGAGCAGTTCTTC
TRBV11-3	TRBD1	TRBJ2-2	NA	CASSFFGTGLDSGELFF	TGTGCCAGCAGCTTTTTCGGGACAGGACTTGACTCCGGGGAGCTGTTTTTT
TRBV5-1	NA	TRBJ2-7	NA	CASSFGPGTYEQYF	TGCGCCAGCAGCTTTGGTCCCGGGACCTACGAGCAGTACTTC
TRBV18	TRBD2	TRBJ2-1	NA	CASSRGLAGVDEQFF	TGTGCCAGCTCAAGGGGACTAGCGGGGGTCGATGAGCAGTTCTTC
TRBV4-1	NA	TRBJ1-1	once	CASSQAQGITEAFF	TGCGCCAGCAGCCAAGCTCAGGGGATTACTGAAGCTTTCTTT
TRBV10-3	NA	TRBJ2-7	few	CAIRRGPSAEQYF	TGTGCCATCCGGAGGGGACCGTCGGCCGAGCAGTACTTC
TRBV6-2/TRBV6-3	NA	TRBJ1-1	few	CASSYSSPDWNTEAFF	TGTGCCAGCAGTTACTCGAGCCCCGACTGGAACACTGAAGCTTTCTTT
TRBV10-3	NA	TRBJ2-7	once	CAISGGGLDEQYF	TGTGCCATCAGTGGCGGAGGGTTGGACGAGCAGTACTTC
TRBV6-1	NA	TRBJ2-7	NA	CASSEWLAYEQYF	TGTGCCAGCAGTGAATGGCTGGCCTACGAGCAGTACTTC
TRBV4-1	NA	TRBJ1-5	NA	CASSQVHPDQPQHF	TGCGCCAGCAGCCAAGTACACCCCGATCAGCCCCAGCATTTT
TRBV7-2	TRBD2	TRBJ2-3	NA	CASSLTLAGGRGTDTQYF	TGTGCCAGCAGCTTAACACTAGCGGGGGGCCGGGGCACAGATACGCAGTATTTT
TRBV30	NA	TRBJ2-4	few	CAWRVTGSGAKNIQYF	TGTGCCTGGAGAGTTACAGGGAGTGGAGCCAAAAACATTCAGTACTTC
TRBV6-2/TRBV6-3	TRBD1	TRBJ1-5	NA	CASSSRPGQGGGYSNQPQHF	TGTGCCAGCAGTTCGCGCCCGGGACAGGGGGGAGGCTATAGCAATCAGCCCCAGCATTTT
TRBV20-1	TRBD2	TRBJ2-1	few	CSASSAHGTSQFF	TGCAGTGCTAGTAGTGCCCACGGGACTAGCCAGTTCTTC
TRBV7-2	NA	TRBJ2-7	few	CASSLAGTGAFEQYF	TGTGCCAGCAGCTTAGCGGGAACGGGAGCGTTCGAGCAGTACTTC
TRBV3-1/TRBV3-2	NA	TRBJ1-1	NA	CASSHRTEAFF	TGTGCCAGCAGCCACCGGACTGAAGCTTTCTTT
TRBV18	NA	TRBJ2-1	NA	CASSPPEGTQQFF	TGTGCCAGCTCACCTCCAGAGGGGACTCAGCAGTTCTTC
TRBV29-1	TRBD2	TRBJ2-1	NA	CSVERPGLAFNNEQFF	TGCAGCGTTGAAAGGCCGGGACTAGCGTTTAACAATGAGCAGTTCTTC
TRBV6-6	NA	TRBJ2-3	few	CASTPSTDTQYF	TGTGCCAGCACTCCCAGCACAGATACGCAGTATTTT
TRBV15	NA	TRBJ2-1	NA	CATGRQFYNEQFF	TGTGCCACCGGGAGGCAGTTCTACAATGAGCAGTTCTTC
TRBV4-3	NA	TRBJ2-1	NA	CASSQDWKGAYNEQFF	TGCGCCAGCAGCCAAGATTGGAAGGGGGCCTACAATGAGCAGTTCTTC